Sequencing of this T cell receptor (beta chain) was carried out in a study of T cell responses to AZD1222 COVID-19 vaccine. A note on this clone: The antigen is undetermined.

Findings and limits, study-wide: Vaccine-related CD4 TCRs covered spike, predominating at 160-218 and 743-854.

The assay was immunoSEQ multiplex PCR, and TCRdb's table has in-frame clones only and misses some. The table shows about 81,000 clones, with 70% to 90% occurring only once. This CDR3 is built from 17 residues. V trimming: 6 bases; J trimming: 1 base; junction bases outside the gene matches: 8. Germline CDR1 is WNHNN and CDR2 is SYGVQD (reference sequence). This TCR derives from an adult who received the AZD1222 COVID-19 vaccine. The rearrangement joins TRBV10-1 to TRBJ2-7, with TRBD2 matching over 14 bases. This specimen consisted of peripheral blood, obtained 28 days after the second AZD1222 dose. The CDR3 here is CASSTGLAGVASYEQYF. In nucleotides, the CDR3 is TGCGCCAGCAGCACGGGACTAGCGGGGGTAGCTTCCTACGAGCAGTACTTC.